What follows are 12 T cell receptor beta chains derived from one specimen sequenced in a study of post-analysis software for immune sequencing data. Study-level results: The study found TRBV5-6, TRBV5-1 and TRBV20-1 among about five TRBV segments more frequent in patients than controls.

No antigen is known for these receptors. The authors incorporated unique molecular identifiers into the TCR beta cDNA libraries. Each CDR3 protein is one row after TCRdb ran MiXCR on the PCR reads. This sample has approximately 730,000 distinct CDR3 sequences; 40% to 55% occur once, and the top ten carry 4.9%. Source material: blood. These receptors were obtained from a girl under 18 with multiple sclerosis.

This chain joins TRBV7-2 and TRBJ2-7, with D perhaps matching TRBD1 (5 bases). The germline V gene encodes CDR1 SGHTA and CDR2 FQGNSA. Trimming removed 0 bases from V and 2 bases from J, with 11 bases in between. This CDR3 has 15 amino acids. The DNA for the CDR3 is TGTGCCAGCAGCTTAGCGCAGGGTTTAACCTACGAGCAGTACTTC. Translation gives CASSLAQGLTYEQYF.

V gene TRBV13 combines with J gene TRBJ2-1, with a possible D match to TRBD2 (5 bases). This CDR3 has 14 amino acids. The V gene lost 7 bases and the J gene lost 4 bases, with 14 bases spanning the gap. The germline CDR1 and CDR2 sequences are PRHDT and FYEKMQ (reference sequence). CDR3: CASTFGVGYNEQFF. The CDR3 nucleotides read TGTGCCAGCACCTTCGGGGTGGGGTACAATGAGCAGTTCTTC.

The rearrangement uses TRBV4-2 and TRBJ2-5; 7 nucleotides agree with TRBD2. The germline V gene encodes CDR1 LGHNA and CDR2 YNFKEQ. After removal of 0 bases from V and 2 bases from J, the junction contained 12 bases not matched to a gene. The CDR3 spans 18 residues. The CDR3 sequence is CASSQDGLAETSQETQYF. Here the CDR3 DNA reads TGTGCCAGCAGCCAAGATGGCCTAGCGGAGACTTCTCAAGAGACCCAGTACTTC.

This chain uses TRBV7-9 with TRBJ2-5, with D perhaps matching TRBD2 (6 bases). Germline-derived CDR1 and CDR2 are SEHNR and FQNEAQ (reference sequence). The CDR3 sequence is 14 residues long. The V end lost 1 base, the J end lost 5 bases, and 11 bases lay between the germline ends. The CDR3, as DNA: TGTGCCAGCAGCTTAGTCCCCGGGGGTGAGACCCAGTACTTC. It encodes CASSLVPGGETQYF.

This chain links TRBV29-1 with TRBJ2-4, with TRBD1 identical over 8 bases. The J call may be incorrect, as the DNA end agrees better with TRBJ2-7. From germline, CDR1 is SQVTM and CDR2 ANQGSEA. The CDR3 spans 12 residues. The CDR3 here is CSVETGVSEQYF. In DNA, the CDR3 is TGCAGCGTTGAGACAGGGGTGAGCGAGCAGTACTTC.

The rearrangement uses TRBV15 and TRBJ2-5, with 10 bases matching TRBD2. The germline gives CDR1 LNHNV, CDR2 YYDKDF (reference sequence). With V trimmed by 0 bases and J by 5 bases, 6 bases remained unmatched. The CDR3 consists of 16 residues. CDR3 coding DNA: TGTGCCACCAGCAGAGATGGGCTAGCGGGAGTTGAGACCCAGTACTTC. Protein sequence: CATSRDGLAGVETQYF.

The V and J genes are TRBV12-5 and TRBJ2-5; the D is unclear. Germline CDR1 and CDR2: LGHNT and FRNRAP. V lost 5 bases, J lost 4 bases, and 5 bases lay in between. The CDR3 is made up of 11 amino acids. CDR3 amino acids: CASGHGETQYF. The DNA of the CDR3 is TGTGCTAGTGGTCACGGAGAGACCCAGTACTTC. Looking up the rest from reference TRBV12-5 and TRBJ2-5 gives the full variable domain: DARVTQTPRHKVTEMGQEVTMRCQPILGHNTVFWYRQTMMQGLELLAYFRNRAPLDDSGMPKDRFSAEMPDATLATLKIQPSEPRDSAVYFCASGHGETQYFGPGTRLLVL.

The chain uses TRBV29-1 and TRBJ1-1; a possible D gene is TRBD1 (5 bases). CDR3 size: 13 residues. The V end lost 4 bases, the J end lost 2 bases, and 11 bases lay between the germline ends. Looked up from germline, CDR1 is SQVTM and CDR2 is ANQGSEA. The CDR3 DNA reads TGCAGCGTTGGGGCAGGGAGTAACACTGAAGCTTTCTTT. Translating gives CSVGAGSNTEAFF.

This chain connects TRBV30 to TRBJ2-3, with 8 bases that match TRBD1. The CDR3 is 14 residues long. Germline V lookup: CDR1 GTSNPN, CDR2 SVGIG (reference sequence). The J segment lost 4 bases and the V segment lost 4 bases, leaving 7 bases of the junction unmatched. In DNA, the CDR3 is TGTGCCTGGAACTCAGGGGGCATCGCAGATACGCAGTATTTT. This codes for CAWNSGGIADTQYF.

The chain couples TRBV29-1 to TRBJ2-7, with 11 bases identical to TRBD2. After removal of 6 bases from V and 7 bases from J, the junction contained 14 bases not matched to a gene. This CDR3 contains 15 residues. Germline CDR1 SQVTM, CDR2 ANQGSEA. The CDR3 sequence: CSVDAIAGGPGEQYF. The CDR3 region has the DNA TGCAGCGTGGACGCTATAGCGGGAGGGCCGGGAGAGCAGTACTTC.

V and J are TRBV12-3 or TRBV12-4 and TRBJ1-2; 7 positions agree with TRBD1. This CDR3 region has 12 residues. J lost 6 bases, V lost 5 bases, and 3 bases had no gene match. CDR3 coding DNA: TGTGCCAGCAGTAGACAGGGAAATGGCTACACCTTC. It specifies CASSRQGNGYTF.

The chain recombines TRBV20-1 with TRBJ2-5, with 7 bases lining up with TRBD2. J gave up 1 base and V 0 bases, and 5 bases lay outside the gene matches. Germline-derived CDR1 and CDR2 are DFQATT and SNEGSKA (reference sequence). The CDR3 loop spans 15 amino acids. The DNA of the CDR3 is TGCAGTGCTAGAGACGGTACTAGCGCCCAAGAGACCCAGTACTTC. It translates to CSARDGTSAQETQYF.